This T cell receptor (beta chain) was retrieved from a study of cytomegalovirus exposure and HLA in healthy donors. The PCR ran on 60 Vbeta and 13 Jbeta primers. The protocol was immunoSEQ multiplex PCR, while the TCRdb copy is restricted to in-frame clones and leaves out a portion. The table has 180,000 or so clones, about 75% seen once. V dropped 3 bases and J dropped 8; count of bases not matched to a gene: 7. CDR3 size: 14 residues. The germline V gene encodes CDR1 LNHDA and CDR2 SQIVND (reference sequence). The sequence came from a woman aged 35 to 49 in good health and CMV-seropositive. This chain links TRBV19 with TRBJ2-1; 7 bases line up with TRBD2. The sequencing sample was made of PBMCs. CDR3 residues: CASSMGSGVDEQFF. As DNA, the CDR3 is TGTGCCAGTAGTATGGGGAGCGGGGTCGATGAGCAGTTCTTC.